A single sample gave rise to the 3 T cell receptor beta chains below, sequenced in a study of blood T cell repertoires in COVID-19. Profiling relied on immunoSEQ multiplex PCR, and the TCRdb table lists in-frame clones only, not all of them. The data show roughly 24,000 clones, around 93% seen once. The source material was peripheral blood. The receptors originated from a human donor in a cohort sampled during active COVID-19.

A few counts support this clone. This rearrangement joins TRBV6-6 to TRBJ2-3; 8 nucleotides line up with TRBD1. The germline V gene encodes CDR1 MNHNY and CDR2 SVGAGI (reference sequence). V lost 6 bases to trimming and J lost 1 base; unmatched junction nucleotides: 6. This CDR3 spans 15 amino acids. For the CDR3, the DNA is TGTGCCAGCAGCTTCGGACAGGGCGGCACAGATACGCAGTATTTT. The encoded protein is CASSFGQGGTDTQYF.

This clone was counted once. The J gene is TRBJ2-5, the V gene TRBV18; no definite D call. Germline loops: CDR1 KGHSH, CDR2 LQKENI. The CDR3 sequence is 11 residues long. The V gene lost 4 bases and the J gene lost 2 bases, with 2 bases spanning the gap. CDR3 protein: CASSLQETQYF. CDR3 DNA: TGTGCCAGCTCACTACAAGAGACCCAGTACTTC.

This clone turned up a few times. The chain is built from TRBV4-2 and TRBJ2-2; 7 bases agree with TRBD2. The germline V gene encodes CDR1 LGHNA and CDR2 YNFKEQ. The V segment lost 1 base and the J segment 0 bases; nucleotides outside the gene matches: 8. CDR3 length: 18 amino acids. In DNA, the CDR3 is TGTGCCAGCAGCCAAGCGGGGGGTCTCATGTCGAACACCGGGGAGCTGTTTTTT. Protein product: CASSQAGGLMSNTGELFF.